One sample yielded the 18 T cell receptor beta chains listed below, sequenced in a study of cytomegalovirus exposure and HLA in healthy donors. The study ran its PCR with 60 Vbeta and 13 Jbeta primers. Sequenced by immunoSEQ multiplex PCR; TCRdb stores in-frame clones only, minus some. The sample contains 150,000 to 200,000 clones, approximately 80% of which appear only once. Sequencing input: PBMCs. Source of these receptors: a woman in her thirties in good health and CMV-seronegative.

The chain combines TRBV4-1 with TRBJ1-5, with no clear D. CDR3 length: 15 amino acids. The germline V gene encodes CDR1 MGHRA and CDR2 YSYEKL. V was pared by 4 bases and J by 1 base, with 11 bases between. This CDR3 is CASSPTSVSNQPQHF. In DNA form, the CDR3 reads TGCGCCAGCAGCCCAACCTCGGTGAGCAATCAGCCCCAGCATTTT.

The V call is TRBV9, the J call TRBJ2-3; 8 bases align to TRBD1. In germline, CDR1 is SGDLS, CDR2 YYNGEE. There are 14 residues in the CDR3. Trimming cost V 4 bases and J 5 bases; bases outside gene matches: 6. This CDR3 reads CASSLFTGGDTQYF. The CDR3 region has the DNA TGTGCCAGCAGCCTTTTCACAGGGGGAGATACGCAGTATTTT.

The chain couples TRBV5-1 to TRBJ2-2; 9 nucleotides line up with TRBD2. This CDR3 spans 16 amino acids. Germline V CDR1 and CDR2: SGHRS, YFSETQ. Losses at the gene ends were 2 bases for V and 5 bases for J; bases not matched to a gene: 7. CDR3 amino acids: CASSFLAGDTTGELFF. CDR3 sequence (DNA): TGCGCCAGCAGCTTTTTAGCGGGGGACACTACCGGGGAGCTGTTTTTT.

The rearrangement joins TRBV7-9 to TRBJ2-7; D perhaps matches TRBD1 (5 bases). The CDR3 spans 13 residues. V shed 2 bases and J shed 6 bases, with 11 bases lying between them. The germline V gene encodes CDR1 SEHNR and CDR2 FQNEAQ (reference sequence). The CDR3 spells CASSLRTLSEQYF. The CDR3 DNA follows: TGTGCCAGCAGCTTAAGGACACTAAGCGAGCAGTACTTC.

The V call is TRBV7-9, the J call TRBJ2-7; tentatively, D is TRBD2 (8 bases). The CDR3 covers 15 residues. CDR1 SEHNR and CDR2 FQNEAQ come from the germline V gene (reference sequence). V shed 6 bases and J shed 4 bases, with 19 bases lying between them. This CDR3 is CASSRTGASGYEQYF. The CDR3 nucleotides are TGTGCCAGCAGTCGGACAGGCGCTAGCGGGTACGAGCAGTACTTC.

The chain is built from TRBV9 and TRBJ2-5; 10 nucleotides align to TRBD2. With V trimmed by 6 bases and J by 5 bases, 10 bases remained unmatched. Per germline, CDR1 SGDLS and CDR2 YYNGEE. CDR3 length equals 15 residues. CDR3 loop: CASTTTSGLLETQYF. The CDR3 DNA sequence: TGTGCCAGCACCACGACTAGCGGGTTGTTGGAGACCCAGTACTTC.

This chain links TRBV6-5 with TRBJ1-2; D may be TRBD1 (5 bases). The V gene's germline CDR1 is MNHEY and CDR2 SVGAGI. The V end was cut by 2 bases, the J end by 4 bases, with 17 bases between. This CDR3 contains 16 residues. DNA of the CDR3: TGTGCCAGCAGTTACCCCCGTGGGGGGAGAGGCTATGGCTACACCTTC. Amino acid sequence: CASSYPRGGRGYGYTF.

This clone was found a few times. The chain uses TRBV2 and TRBJ1-2; D is undetermined. The CDR3 has 15 amino acids. V was trimmed by 2 bases and J by 7 bases, leaving 17 bases between them. From germline, CDR1 is SNHLY and CDR2 FYNNEI. In nucleotides, the CDR3 is TGTGCCAGCAGTGAACGTTCGGGGAGGGATGGTGGCTACACCTTC. This sequence encodes CASSERSGRDGGYTF.

The genes are TRBV6-1 and TRBJ2-3; D uncertain. Trimming took 2 bases from V and 5 from J, leaving 17 bases between them. The CDR3 contains 16 residues. Germline V gene data show CDR1 as MNHNS and CDR2 as SASEGT. The CDR3 DNA sequence: TGTGCCAGCAGTGAAAAGGCGGCGGCTAGAAGAGATACGCAGTATTTT. This gives the protein CASSEKAAARRDTQYF.

The chain employs TRBV19 and TRBJ2-5, with TRBD1 matching 8 bases. CDR3 length: 14 amino acids. With V trimmed by 4 bases and J by 7 bases, 8 bases remained unmatched. The germline V gene encodes CDR1 LNHDA and CDR2 SQIVND (reference sequence). CDR3 DNA: TGTGCCAGTAGTACAGGGGGCGCTGGCAGGACCCAGTACTTC. Translating gives CASSTGGAGRTQYF.

CDR3: CASSLVVRMNTEAFF. DNA for the CDR3: TGTGCCAGCAGCTTAGTCGTCAGGATGAACACTGAAGCTTTCTTT. This chain uses TRBV7-9 with TRBJ1-1; D gene uncertain. The CDR3 is 15 residues long. Germline V gene data show CDR1 as SEHNR and CDR2 as FQNEAQ (reference sequence). V was pared by 1 base and J by 0 bases, with 9 bases between.

The chain recombines TRBV18 with TRBJ1-4; D may be TRBD1 (6 bases). The germline gives CDR1 KGHSH, CDR2 LQKENI. There are 17 residues in the CDR3. Trimming pared 5 bases from V and 3 bases from J, leaving 19 bases between. Written as DNA, the CDR3 is TGTGCCAGCTCAAACTCGACAGGAGCAAGGCCTAATGAAAAACTGTTTTTT. Its protein product is CASSNSTGARPNEKLFF.

The V call is TRBV10-3, the J call TRBJ2-3; possibly TRBD1 for D (5 bases). In germline, CDR1 is ENHRY, CDR2 SYGVKD. V was trimmed by 5 bases and J by 4 bases, leaving 7 bases between them. The CDR3 length is 12 residues. The CDR3 is CAISWTSDTQYF. DNA for the CDR3: TGTGCCATCAGTTGGACATCAGATACGCAGTATTTT.

The chain is built from TRBV6-5 and TRBJ1-4; TRBD1 agrees at 8 bases. Trimming took 5 bases from V and 4 from J; bases not matched to a gene: 6. The V gene's germline CDR1 is MNHEY and CDR2 SVGAGI. CDR3 length: 15 amino acids. The CDR3 spells CASSGTGGVNEKLFF. The CDR3 DNA sequence: TGTGCCAGCAGTGGAACAGGGGGAGTTAATGAAAAACTGTTTTTT.

The CDR3 bases are TGTGCCAGTAATTGGGCACAGGGCTTGAACACTGAAGCTTTCTTT. Translation: CASNWAQGLNTEAFF. This chain links TRBV19 with TRBJ1-1, with D perhaps matching TRBD1 (6 bases). Germline CDR1 LNHDA, CDR2 SQIVND (reference sequence). The CDR3 runs to 15 residues. V shed 7 bases and J shed 0 bases, with 15 bases lying between them.

The chain links TRBV18 to TRBJ1-5, with D possibly matching TRBD1 (6 bases). The CDR3 loop spans 15 amino acids. Germline loops: CDR1 KGHSH, CDR2 LQKENI. Trimming stripped 4 bases from V and 3 bases from J, with 13 bases between. CDR3 sequence: CASSLRTVINQPQHF. The DNA for the CDR3 is TGTGCCAGCTCACTAAGGACAGTCATCAATCAGCCCCAGCATTTT. The full variable domain, with the rest looked up from reference TRBV18 and TRBJ1-5, is NAGVMQNPRHLVRRRGQEARLRCSPMKGHSHVYWYRQLPEEGLKFMVYLQKENIIDESGMPKERFSAEFPKEGPSILRIQQVVRGDSAAYFCASSLRTVINQPQHFGDGTRLSIL.

The rearrangement uses TRBV5-1 and TRBJ2-2, with TRBD2 matching over 10 bases. V lost 1 base to trimming and J lost 2 bases; unmatched junction nucleotides: 2. This CDR3 is 16 amino acids long. Germline assignment: CDR1 SGHRS and CDR2 YFSETQ. The CDR3 sequence: CASSLIAGGNTGELFF. The CDR3 DNA is TGCGCCAGCAGCTTGATAGCGGGAGGTAACACCGGGGAGCTGTTTTTT.

The rearrangement uses TRBV19 and TRBJ2-7; D is undetermined. Germline assignment: CDR1 LNHDA and CDR2 SQIVND (reference sequence). V lost 0 bases to trimming and J lost 0 bases, with 12 bases between them. The CDR3 is 16 residues long. This CDR3 reads CASSIDRGRSSYEQYF. CDR3 coding DNA: TGTGCCAGTAGTATAGATCGAGGTAGATCCTCCTACGAGCAGTACTTC.